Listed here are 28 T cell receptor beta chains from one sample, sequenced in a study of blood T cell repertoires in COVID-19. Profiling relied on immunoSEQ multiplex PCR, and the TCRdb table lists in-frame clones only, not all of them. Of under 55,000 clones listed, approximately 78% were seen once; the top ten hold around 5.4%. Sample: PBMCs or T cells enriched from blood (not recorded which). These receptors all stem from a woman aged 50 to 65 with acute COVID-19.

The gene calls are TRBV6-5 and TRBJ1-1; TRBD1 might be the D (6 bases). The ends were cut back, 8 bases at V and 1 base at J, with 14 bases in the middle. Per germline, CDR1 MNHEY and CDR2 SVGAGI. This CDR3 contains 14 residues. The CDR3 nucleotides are TGTGCCAGCGGTTGGGGGGGACAGAACACTGAAGCTTTCTTT. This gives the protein CASGWGGQNTEAFF.

The DNA of the CDR3 is TGCAGCGTTGGTGGGGACACGACGTACAATGAGCAGTTCTTC. Translated, it gives CSVGGDTTYNEQFF. The chain links TRBV29-1 to TRBJ2-1; tentatively, D is TRBD1 (6 bases). CDR3 length equals 14 residues. V lost 4 bases, J lost 4 bases, and 14 bases lay in between. Per the germline V gene, CDR1 is SQVTM and CDR2 is ANQGSEA.

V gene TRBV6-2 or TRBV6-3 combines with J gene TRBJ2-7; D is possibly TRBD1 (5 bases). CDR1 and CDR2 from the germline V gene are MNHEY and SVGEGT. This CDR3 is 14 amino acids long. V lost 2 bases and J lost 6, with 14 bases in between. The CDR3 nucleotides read TGTGCCAGCAGTTACACGTATCAGGGCTCCGAGCAGTACTTC. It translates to CASSYTYQGSEQYF.

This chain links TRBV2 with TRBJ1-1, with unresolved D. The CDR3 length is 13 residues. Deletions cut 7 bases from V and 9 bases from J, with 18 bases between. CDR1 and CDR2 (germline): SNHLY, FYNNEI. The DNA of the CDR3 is TGTGCCAGCACGGAGCAGAAGGCTGTCAAAGCTTTCTTT. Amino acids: CASTEQKAVKAFF. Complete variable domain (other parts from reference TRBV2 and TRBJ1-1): EPEVTQTPSHQVTQMGQEVILRCVPISNHLYFYWYRQILGQKVEFLVSFYNNEISEKSEIFDDQFSVERPDGSNFTLKIRSTKLEDSAMYFCASTEQKAVKAFFGQGTRLTVV.

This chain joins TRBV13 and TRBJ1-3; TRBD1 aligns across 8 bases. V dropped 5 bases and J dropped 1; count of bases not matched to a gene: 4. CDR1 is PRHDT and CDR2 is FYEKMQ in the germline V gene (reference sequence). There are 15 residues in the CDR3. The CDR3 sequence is CASSVDRASGNTIYF. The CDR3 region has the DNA TGTGCCAGCAGCGTGGACAGGGCTTCTGGAAACACCATATATTTT.

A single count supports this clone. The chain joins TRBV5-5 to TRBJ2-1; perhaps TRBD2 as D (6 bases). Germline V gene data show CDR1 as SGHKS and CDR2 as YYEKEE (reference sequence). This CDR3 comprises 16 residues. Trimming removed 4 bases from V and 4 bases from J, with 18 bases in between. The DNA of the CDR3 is TGTGCCAGCAGCCTCCTCCAGGGAGGAGGGTACAATGAGCAGTTCTTC. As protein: CASSLLQGGGYNEQFF.

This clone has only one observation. The CDR3 DNA reads TGTGCCAGCAGTACCCTGGACAGGGTCCATCTCTACACCTTC. This codes for CASSTLDRVHLYTF. The chain links TRBV6-5 to TRBJ1-2, with TRBD1 matching 8 bases. V shed 5 bases, J shed 10 bases, and the junction held 12 bases outside the gene matches. Looked up from germline, CDR1 is MNHEY and CDR2 is SVGAGI. The CDR3 is 14 amino acids.

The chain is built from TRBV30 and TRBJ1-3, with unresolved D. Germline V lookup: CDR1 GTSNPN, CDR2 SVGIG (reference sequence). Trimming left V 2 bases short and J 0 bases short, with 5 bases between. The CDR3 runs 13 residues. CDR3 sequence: CAWSSSSGNTIYF. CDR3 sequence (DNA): TGTGCCTGGAGTTCCAGCTCTGGAAACACCATATATTTT.

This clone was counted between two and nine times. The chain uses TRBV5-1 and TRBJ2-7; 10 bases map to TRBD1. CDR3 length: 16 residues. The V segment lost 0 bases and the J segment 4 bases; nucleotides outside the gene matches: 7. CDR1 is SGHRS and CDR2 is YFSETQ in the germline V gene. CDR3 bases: TGCGCCAGCAGCTTGGAGATTGGGGACAGGGGATACGAGCAGTACTTC. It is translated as CASSLEIGDRGYEQYF. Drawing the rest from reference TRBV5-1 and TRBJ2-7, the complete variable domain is KAGVTQTPRYLIKTRGQQVTLSCSPISGHRSVSWYQQTPGQGLQFLFEYFSETQRNKGNFPGRFSGRQFSNSRSEMNVSTLELGDSALYLCASSLEIGDRGYEQYFGPGTRLTVT.

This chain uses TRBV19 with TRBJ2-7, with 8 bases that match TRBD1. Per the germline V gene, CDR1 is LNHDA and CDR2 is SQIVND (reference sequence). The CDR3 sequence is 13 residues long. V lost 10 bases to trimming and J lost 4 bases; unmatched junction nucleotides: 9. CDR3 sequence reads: CATSATGVYEQYF. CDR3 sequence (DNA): TGTGCCACCTCCGCGACAGGGGTTTACGAGCAGTACTTC.

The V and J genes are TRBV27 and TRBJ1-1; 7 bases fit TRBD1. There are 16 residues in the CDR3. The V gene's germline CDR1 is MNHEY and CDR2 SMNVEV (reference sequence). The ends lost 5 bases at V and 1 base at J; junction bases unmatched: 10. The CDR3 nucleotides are TGTGCCAGCAGTCCCTGGACAGGCGACGCGAACACTGAAGCTTTCTTT. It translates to CASSPWTGDANTEAFF.

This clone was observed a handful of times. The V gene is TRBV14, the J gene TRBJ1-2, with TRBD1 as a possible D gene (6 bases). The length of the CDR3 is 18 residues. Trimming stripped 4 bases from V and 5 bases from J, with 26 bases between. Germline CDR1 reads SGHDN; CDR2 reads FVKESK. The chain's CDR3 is CASSLRKGEIRGGYGYTF. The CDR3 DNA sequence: TGTGCCAGCAGCCTCCGTAAAGGAGAGATCAGGGGCGGGTATGGCTACACCTTC.

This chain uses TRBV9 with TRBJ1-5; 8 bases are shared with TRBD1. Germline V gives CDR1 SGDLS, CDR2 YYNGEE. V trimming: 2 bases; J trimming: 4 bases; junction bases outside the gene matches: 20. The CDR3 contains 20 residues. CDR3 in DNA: TGTGCCAGCAGCGTGAGGACCCGGGACAGGACTAGAGAACCAAATCAGCCCCAGCATTTT. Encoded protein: CASSVRTRDRTREPNQPQHF.

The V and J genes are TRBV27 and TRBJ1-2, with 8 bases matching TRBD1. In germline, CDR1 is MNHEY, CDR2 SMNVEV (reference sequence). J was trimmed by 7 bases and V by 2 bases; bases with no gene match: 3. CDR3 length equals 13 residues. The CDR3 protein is CASSLPGGRGYTF. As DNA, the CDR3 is TGTGCCAGCAGTTTACCAGGGGGCCGTGGCTACACCTTC.

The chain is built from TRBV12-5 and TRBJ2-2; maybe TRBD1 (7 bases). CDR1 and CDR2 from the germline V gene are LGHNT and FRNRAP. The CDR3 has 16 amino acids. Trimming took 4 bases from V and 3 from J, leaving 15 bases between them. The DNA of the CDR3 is TGTGCTAGTGGTTCGAGACAGGGCGGGGACACCGGGGAGCTGTTTTTT. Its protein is CASGSRQGGDTGELFF.

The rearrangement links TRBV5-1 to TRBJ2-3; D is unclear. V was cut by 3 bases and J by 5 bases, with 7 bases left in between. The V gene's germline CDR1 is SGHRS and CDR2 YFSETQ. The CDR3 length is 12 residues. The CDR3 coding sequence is TGCGCCAGCAGCTCCCTAGGAGATACGCAGTATTTT. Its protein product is CASSSLGDTQYF.

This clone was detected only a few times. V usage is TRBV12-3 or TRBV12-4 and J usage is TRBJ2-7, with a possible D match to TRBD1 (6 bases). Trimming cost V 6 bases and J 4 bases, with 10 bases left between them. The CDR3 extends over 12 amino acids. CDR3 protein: CASRRQAYEQYF. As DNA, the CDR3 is TGTGCCAGCAGAAGACAGGCATACGAGCAGTACTTC.

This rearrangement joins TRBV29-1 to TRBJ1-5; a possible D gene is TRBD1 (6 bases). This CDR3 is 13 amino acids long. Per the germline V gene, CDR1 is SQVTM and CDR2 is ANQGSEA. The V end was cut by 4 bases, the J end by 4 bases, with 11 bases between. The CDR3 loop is CSVVDRENQPQHF. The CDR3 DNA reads TGCAGCGTTGTGGACAGAGAAAATCAGCCCCAGCATTTT. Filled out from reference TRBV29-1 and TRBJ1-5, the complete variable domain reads SAVISQKPSRDICQRGTSLTIQCQVDSQVTMMFWYRQQPGQSLTLIATANQGSEATYESGFVIDKFPISRPNLTFSTLTVSNMSPEDSSIYLCSVVDRENQPQHFGDGTRLSIL.

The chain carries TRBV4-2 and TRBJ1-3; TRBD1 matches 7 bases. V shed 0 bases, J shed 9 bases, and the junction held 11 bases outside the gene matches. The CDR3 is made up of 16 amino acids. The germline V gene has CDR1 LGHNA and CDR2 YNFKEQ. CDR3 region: CASSQDRAGGRGTIYF. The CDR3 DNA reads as TGTGCCAGCAGCCAAGATCGGGCAGGGGGAAGGGGCACCATATATTTT.

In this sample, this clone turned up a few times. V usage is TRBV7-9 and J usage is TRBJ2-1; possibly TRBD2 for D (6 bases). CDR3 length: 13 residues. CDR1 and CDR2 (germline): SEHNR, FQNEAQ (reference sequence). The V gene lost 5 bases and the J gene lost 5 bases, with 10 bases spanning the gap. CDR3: CASSPGRHNEQFF. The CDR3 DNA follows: TGTGCCAGCAGCCCCGGGAGACACAATGAGCAGTTCTTC.

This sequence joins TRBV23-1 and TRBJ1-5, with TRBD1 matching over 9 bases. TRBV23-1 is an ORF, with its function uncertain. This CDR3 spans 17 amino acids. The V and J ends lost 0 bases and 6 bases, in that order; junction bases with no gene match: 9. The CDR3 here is CASSQSTGQGMSQPQHF. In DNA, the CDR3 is TGCGCCAGCAGTCAATCCACTGGACAGGGGATGTCTCAGCCCCAGCATTTT.

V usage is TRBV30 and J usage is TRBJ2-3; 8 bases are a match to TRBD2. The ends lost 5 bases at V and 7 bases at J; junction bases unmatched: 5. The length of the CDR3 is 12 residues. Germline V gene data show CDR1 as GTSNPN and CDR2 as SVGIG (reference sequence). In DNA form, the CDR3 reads TGTGCCTGGTCGGGGGGGTGGAATACGCAGTATTTT. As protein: CAWSGGWNTQYF.

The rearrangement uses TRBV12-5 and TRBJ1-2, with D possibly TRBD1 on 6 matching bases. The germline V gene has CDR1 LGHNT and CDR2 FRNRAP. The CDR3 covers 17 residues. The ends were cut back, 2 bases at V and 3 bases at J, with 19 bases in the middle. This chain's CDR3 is CASGLPHGQGPHYGYTF. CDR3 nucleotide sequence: TGTGCTAGTGGTTTGCCCCATGGGCAGGGGCCCCACTATGGCTACACCTTC.

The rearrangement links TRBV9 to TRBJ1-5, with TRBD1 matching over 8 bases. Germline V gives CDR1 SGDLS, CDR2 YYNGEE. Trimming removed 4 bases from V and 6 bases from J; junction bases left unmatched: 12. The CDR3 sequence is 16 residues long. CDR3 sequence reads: CASSTGTGGGGQPQHF. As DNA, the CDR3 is TGTGCCAGCAGCACCGGTACAGGGGGAGGTGGTCAGCCCCAGCATTTT.

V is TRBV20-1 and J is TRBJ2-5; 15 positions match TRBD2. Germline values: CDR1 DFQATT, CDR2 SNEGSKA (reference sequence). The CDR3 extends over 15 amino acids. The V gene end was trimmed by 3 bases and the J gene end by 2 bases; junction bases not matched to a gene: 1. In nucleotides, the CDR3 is TGCAGTGCTAGTGGGACTAGCGGGGGGCAAGAGACCCAGTACTTC. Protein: CSASGTSGGQETQYF.

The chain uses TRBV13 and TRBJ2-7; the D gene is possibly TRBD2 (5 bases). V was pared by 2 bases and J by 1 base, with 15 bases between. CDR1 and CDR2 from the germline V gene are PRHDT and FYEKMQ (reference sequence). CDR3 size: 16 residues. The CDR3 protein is CASSLWTGGRSYEQYF. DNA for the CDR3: TGTGCCAGCAGCTTATGGACTGGTGGGAGATCCTACGAGCAGTACTTC.

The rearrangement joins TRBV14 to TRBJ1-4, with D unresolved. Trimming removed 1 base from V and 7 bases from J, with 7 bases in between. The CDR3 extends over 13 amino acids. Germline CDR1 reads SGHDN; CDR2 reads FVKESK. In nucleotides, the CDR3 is TGTGCCAGCAGCCAAGTGGAGGGTGAAAAACTGTTTTTT. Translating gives CASSQVEGEKLFF.

CDR3 loop: CASSDGTGGKEKLFF. CDR3 nucleotide sequence: TGTGCCAGCAGCGACGGGACAGGGGGAAAAGAAAAACTGTTTTTT. The rearrangement links TRBV9 to TRBJ1-4; 11 bases are a match to TRBD1. The CDR3 runs to 15 residues. The V gene end was trimmed by 3 bases and the J gene end by 8 bases; junction bases not matched to a gene: 6. CDR1 SGDLS and CDR2 YYNGEE come from the germline V gene.